Reported below is one T cell receptor (beta chain). Its antigen is currently not known. Base-call qualities are not available, and no considerably larger clone is one nucleotide away. The data derive from a study of blood T cell dynamics during melanoma immunotherapy (dated by TCRdb to 2020 to 2022). Broadly, across the study: Patients had metastatic melanoma and received first-line pembrolizumab or nivolumab plus ipilimumab as standard of care in the United Kingdom. Peripheral T cell receptor repertoires of metastatic melanoma patients were profiled before and after one cycle of checkpoint inhibitor therapy to find early correlates of response. The training cohort was made up of consecutive patients, while a further independent group of patients from the same centre was pooled to form an external validation set.

Broad study findings and their caveats: The relatively small sample size was recognized as a factor that could limit how well the results generalize. Whether the T cell clones behind the repertoire changes were melanoma-specific or instead reflected general immune activation was something the study could not determine. Unlike progressors, patients who went on to achieve disease control showed a bifurcated reorganization of the PBMC repertoire at W3, with either increased clonality or increased diversity.

A fixed 350 ng of DNA was loaded for every bulk PBMC sample. TCR beta CDR3 sequences were amplified from genomic DNA with the immunoSEQ TCRb Assay kit following manufacturer instructions. The KAPA Library Quantification Kit for Illumina platforms was used to quantify pooled libraries by qPCR. Pooled libraries were clustered at about 0.6-1.2 pM and sequenced on an Illumina NextSeq 500. Per the authors' processing: TCR data were analyzed with immunoSEQ ANALYZER and the R LymphoSeq package. A rearrangement efficiency score was calculated as productive divided by the sum of productive and non-productive CDR3 sequences. Clonality was measured with the Gini coefficient and diversity with the Renyi index at alpha=1, compared pairwise between timepoints within each patient. In LymphoSeq, clonal relatedness was computed using an edit distance of 3, and repertoire similarity was computed using the Bhattacharyya coefficient. To classify response, a linear discriminant analysis based on week-3 changes in clonality and diversity was built using the R MASS and caret packages. TCRdb took over this immuneACCESS table, retaining in-frame rearrangements with V and J assigned. Such tables are incomplete; in checked studies, under half of the missing clones stem from an unresolved V gene, and the remainder is unexplained. D and trimming come from the DNA, and the V and J calls and clone size come from that table. The sample table holds 7,000 to 8,500 clones, of which more than 75% were seen once. Together, the top ten hold around 2.5% of the sample.

The time point label corresponds to: week 3, after first cycle of checkpoint inhibitor. Blood was sampled before treatment (T0) and at week 3 (W3), after the first cycle of checkpoint blockade. Except for two patients with rapid clinical progression, response was assessed 12 weeks after the first infusion by RECIST 1.1; disease control meant complete response, partial response or stable disease. Patients were excluded for prior systemic cancer treatment, concomitant immunosuppressant therapy or synchronous other active malignancies. Both bulk PBMC and plasma cell-free DNA were sequenced for TCR beta so that circulating cells and T cell turnover could be tracked. PBMC were isolated from blood with Lymphoprep and SepMate tubes, followed by red cell lysis. QIAamp DNA Blood Mini kits were used to extract DNA from PBMC and from sorted T cell subsets. According to the germline V gene, CDR1 reads MDHEN and CDR2 reads SYDVKM. The CDR3 runs 17 amino acids, cysteine and phenylalanine included. CDR3 DNA only is kept here, 51 bases in frame from base 1. V is pared back by 6 bases and J by 4 bases, with 24 bases lying between the germline termini.

This clonotype was sampled from a human donor with melanoma. The V and J genes are TRBV28 and TRBJ1-2; TRBD1 could be the D gene, as 6 bases match. Sequenced material: blood, taken from a patient treated with checkpoint blockade. For the CDR3, the sequence is CASSLIGGSHKFYGYTF. The sequence in DNA is TGTGCCAGCAGCCTTATCGGGGGCTCACACAAATTCTATGGCTACACCTTC.